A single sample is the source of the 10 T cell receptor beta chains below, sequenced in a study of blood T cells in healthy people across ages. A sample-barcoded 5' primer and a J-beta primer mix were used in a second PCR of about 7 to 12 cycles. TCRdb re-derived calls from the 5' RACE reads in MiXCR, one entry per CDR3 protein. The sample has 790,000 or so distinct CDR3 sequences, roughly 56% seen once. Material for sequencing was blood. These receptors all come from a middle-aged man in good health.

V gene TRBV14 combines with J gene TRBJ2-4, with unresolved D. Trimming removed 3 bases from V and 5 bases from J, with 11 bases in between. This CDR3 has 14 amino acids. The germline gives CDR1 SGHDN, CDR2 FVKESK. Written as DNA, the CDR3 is TGTGCCAGCAGCCATGAAGTAGAAGAAAACATTCAGTACTTC. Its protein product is CASSHEVEENIQYF.

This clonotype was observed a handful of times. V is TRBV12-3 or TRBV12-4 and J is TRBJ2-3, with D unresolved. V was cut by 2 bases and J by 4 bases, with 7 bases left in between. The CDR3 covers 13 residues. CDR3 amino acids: CASSLLASDTQYF. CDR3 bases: TGTGCCAGCAGTTTACTGGCCTCAGATACGCAGTATTTT.

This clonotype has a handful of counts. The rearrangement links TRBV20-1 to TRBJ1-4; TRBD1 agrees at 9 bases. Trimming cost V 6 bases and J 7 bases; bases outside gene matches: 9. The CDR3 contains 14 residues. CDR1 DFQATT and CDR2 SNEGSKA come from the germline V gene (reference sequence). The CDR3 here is CSASGTGRGEKLFF. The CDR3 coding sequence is TGCAGTGCCTCAGGGACAGGGCGAGGTGAAAAACTGTTTTTT.

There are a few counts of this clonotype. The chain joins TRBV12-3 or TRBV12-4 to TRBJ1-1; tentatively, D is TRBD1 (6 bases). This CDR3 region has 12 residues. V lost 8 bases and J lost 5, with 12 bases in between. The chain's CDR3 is CASRVGGTEAFF. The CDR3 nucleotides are TGTGCCAGCCGTGTAGGGGGGACTGAAGCTTTCTTT.

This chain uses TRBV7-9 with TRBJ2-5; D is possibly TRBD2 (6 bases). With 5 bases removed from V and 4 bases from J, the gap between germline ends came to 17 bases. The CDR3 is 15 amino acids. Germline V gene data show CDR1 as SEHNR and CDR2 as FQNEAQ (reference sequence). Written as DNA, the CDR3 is TGTGCCAGCAGCCCCCCCGCGGGATACATAGAGACCCAGTACTTC. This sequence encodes CASSPPAGYIETQYF.

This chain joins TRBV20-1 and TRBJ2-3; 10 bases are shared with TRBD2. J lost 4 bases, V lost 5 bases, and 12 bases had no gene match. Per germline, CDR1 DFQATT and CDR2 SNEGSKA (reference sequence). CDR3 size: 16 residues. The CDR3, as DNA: TGCAGTGCTCCATTGCTAGCGGGAGCTCGCCCAGATACGCAGTATTTT. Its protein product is CSAPLLAGARPDTQYF.

The CDR3: CASSAARVGTDTQYF. For the CDR3, the DNA is TGTGCCAGCAGTGCCGCCAGGGTCGGCACAGATACGCAGTATTTT. The V gene is TRBV2, the J gene TRBJ2-3; possible D gene TRBD1, 5 bases. There are 15 residues in the CDR3. CDR1 SNHLY and CDR2 FYNNEI come from the germline V gene. Between the trimmed V and J ends, which lost 4 bases and 1 base, there was a span of 12 bases.

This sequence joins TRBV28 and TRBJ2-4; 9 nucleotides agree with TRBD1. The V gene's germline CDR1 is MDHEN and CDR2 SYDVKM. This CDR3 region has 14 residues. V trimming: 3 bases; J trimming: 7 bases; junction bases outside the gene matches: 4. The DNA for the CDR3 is TGTGCCAGCAGTTTGGGGACAGGGTATAACATTCAGTACTTC. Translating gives CASSLGTGYNIQYF.

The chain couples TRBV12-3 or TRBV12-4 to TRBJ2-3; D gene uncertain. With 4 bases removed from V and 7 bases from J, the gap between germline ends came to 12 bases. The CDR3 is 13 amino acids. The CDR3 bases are TGTGCCAGCAGTTCCACTGGTAGAAATACGCAGTATTTT. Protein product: CASSSTGRNTQYF.

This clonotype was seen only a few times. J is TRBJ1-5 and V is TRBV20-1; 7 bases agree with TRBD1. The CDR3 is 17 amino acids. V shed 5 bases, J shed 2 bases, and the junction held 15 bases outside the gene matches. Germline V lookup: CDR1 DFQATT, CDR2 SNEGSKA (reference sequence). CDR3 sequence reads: CSAERDSWELRNQPQHF. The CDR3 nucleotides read TGCAGTGCTGAAAGGGACAGTTGGGAGTTGCGCAATCAGCCCCAGCATTTT.